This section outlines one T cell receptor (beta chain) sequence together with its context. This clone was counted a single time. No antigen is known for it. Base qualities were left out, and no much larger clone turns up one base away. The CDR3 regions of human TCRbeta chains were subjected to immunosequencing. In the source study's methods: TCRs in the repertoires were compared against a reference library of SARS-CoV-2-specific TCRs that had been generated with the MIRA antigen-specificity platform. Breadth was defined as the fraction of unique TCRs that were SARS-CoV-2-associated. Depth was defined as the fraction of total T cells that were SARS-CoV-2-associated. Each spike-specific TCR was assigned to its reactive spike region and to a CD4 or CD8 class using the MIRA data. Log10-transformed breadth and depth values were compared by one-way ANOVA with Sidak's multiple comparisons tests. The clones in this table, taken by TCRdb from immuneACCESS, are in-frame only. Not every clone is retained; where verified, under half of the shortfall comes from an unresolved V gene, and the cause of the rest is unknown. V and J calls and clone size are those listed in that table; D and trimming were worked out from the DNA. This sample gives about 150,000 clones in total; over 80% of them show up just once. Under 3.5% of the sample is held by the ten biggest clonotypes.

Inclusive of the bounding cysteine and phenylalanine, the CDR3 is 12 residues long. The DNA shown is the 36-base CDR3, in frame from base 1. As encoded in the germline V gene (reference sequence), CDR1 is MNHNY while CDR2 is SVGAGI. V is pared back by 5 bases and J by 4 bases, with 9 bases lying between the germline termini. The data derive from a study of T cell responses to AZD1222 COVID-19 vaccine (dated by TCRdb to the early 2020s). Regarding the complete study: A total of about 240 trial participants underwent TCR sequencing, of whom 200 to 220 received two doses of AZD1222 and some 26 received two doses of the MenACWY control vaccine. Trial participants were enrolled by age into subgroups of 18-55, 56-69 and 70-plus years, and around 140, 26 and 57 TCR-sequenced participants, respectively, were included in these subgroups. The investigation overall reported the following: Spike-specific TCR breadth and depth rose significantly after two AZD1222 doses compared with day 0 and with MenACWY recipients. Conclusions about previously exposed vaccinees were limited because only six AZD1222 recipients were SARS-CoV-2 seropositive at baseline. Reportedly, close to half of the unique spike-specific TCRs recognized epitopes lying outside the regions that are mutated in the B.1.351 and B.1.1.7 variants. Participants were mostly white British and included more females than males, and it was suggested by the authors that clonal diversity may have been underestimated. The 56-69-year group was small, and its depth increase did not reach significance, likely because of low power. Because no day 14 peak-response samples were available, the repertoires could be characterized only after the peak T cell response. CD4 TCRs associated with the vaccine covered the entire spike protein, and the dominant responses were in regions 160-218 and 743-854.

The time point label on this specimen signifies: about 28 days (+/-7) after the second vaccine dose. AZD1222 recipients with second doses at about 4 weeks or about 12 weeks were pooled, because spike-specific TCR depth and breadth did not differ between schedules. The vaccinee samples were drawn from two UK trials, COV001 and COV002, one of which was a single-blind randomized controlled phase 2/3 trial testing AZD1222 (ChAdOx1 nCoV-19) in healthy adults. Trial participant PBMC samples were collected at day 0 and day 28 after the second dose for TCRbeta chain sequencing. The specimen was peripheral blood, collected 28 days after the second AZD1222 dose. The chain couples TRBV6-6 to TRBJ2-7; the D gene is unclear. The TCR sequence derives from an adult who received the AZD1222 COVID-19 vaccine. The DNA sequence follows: TGTGCCAGCAGTCCGACCGCTTACGAGCAGTACTTC. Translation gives CASSPTAYEQYF.